This T cell receptor (beta chain) was identified during a study of OX40 agonist ivuxolimab in advanced cancers. For the wider study: Ivuxolimab was a fully human IgG2 agonistic monoclonal antibody targeting the costimulatory receptor OX40 (CD134). Intravenous ivuxolimab was administered to patients every 2 weeks at six dose levels: 0.01, 0.1, 0.3, 1.5, 3 and 10 mg/kg. Among the roughly 54 dose-escalation patients, 19 had hepatocellular carcinoma, around 15 melanoma, 9 renal cell carcinoma and 9 head and neck cancer. In the dose-escalation cohort, roughly 82% of patients were male, and the mean age was 60 years with a range of about 20 to 80. Patients were allowed to have had prior anti-PD-1, anti-PD-L1 or anti-CTLA-4 therapy, and approximately 40% of the dose-escalation patients had previously received checkpoint inhibitors. Partial responses occurred in three dose-escalation patients, of whom one had hepatocellular carcinoma and two had cutaneous melanoma. The point of sequencing TCRbeta in the periphery was to test whether ivuxolimab changed TCR sequence diversity and drove clonal T-cell expansion. The paper reports the monotherapy dose-escalation portion (N = 52 patients) of the phase I ivuxolimab trial.

Comments on this clone: The antigen it binds to is not known. No much larger clonotype is one base removed from it; base qualities were not supplied.

Results and caveats for the whole study, not just this receptor: After ivuxolimab, more expanded clones were found on average in CD8+ T cells than in CD4+ T cells. Which antigens the clonally expanded peripheral T cells were specific for was not determined. Low levels of normalized T-cell clonal expansion were also seen in some patients who did not respond. In the 0.1-3.0 mg/kg groups, partial responders were among the patients with the lowest normalized peripheral clonal expansion, particularly in CD8+ T cells. At doses from 0.1 to 3.0 mg/kg, clonal expansion was seen in both CD4+ and CD8+ blood T cells between baseline and week 6.

Genomic DNA was isolated from the sorted cells so that the TCRbeta CDR3 region could be sequenced. The immunoSEQ Assay was used to sequence the TCRbeta CDR3 regions. Here the immuneACCESS table is served through TCRdb, limited to in-frame sequences with V and J called. Missing clones are a known gap in these copies; in checked studies unresolved V genes cover under half, and the rest lacks a known reason. The sample table shows around 90,000 clones, and over 75% are seen once. Together, the top ten hold about 4.7% of the sample. Patients with autoimmune disease history or receiving systemic immunosuppression were excluded from the trial. In every dose cohort, peripheral blood was drawn for TCR sequencing at baseline, cycle 4 day 1, and cycle 7 day 1. The samples were drawn from a first-in-human, open-label, multicenter phase I dose-escalation trial of ivuxolimab. Adults with locally advanced or metastatic melanoma, renal cell carcinoma, hepatocellular carcinoma or head and neck squamous cell carcinoma were enrolled in the trial. Before TCR sequencing, CD4+ T cells and CD8+ T cells were sorted from peripheral blood as separate populations.

Specimen: CD4+ or CD8+ T cells sorted from blood, collected in a trial of the OX40 agonist ivuxolimab. This sequence originates from an adult with an advanced solid tumor such as melanoma, head and neck, liver or kidney cancer.

The CDR3 has the sequence CASSLDRRDTEAFF. The DNA reads TGTGCCAGCAGCCTGGACAGGAGAGACACTGAAGCTTTCTTT. The V and J segments used are TRBV7-9 and TRBJ1-1, with 7 bases aligning to TRBD1. Ends trimmed: V by 5 bases, J by 3 bases; bases unmatched to a gene: 6. The germline V gene (reference sequence) specifies SEHNR as CDR1 and FQNEAQ as CDR2. The CDR3, cysteine through phenylalanine, is 14 amino acids long. Here the CDR3 DNA is all that survives: 42 bases in frame from base 1.